This T cell receptor beta chain originates from a study of shared clonotypes between healthy human individuals (TCRdb year 2020). Background for the entire study: Three men and two women, aged 18 to 49 years, made up the cohort. Per donor, three plates each were used for CD4 naive and CD4 memory, two for CD8 naive, and one for CD8 memory. To estimate repertoire size and how much clonotype sharing occurs between individuals, the study deeply sequenced the blood TCR repertoires of several healthy adults. Different laboratories and diverse techniques were used to prepare libraries and sequence TCR repertoires, to increase sequencing depth and limit assay-specific biases. Between about 0.85 and 10 billion PBMCs per donor were obtained by leukapheresis.

Using the deep immunoSEQ assay, TCR CDR3 regions were amplified from genomic DNA by multiplex PCR. Extracted genomic DNA from each cell subset was distributed evenly across all wells of several immunoSEQ 96-well plates, and each plate was treated as a replicate. For sorted subsets, approximately 200 ng of genomic DNA, equivalent to around 29,000 T cell genomes, went into each replicate PCR. Purified libraries were quantified with a Qubit 3.0 fluorometer, sized on a Bioanalyzer 2100, and re-quantified with the KAPA Library Quantification kit. A separate single-read 150-cycle Illumina NextSeq 550 flow cell was used to sequence each immunoSEQ 96-well plate. The paper's data handling went like this. The immunoSEQ output contained only junctional sequences without quality scores, so filtering could not match that applied to full-length reads. To assign V/J genes and CDR3, sequences were annotated using PyIR, a Python wrapper for IgBLAST v1.9, with IMGT germline references. Reads were filtered out if the reads had weak V/J assignments (E-value above 1e-6), no CDR3, stop codons, out-of-frame junctions, or ambiguous translated residues. V3J clonotypes were defined by identical inferred V gene, J gene, and CDR3 amino acid sequence. To compute the percentage overlap between repertoires, the number of shared unique clonotypes was divided by the size of the smaller repertoire. Richness of each repertoire was evaluated using RTK rarefaction, the Chao1 estimator, and Recon v2.1 estimates of unobserved clonotypes. Generation probabilities for all TCRbeta clonotypes obtained by the gDNA method from several donors were computed using OLGA. TCRdb limited this immuneACCESS table to in-frame rearrangements with V and J called. A share of clones is missing; checked studies link under half to unresolved V genes, and the rest is unexplained. The D gene and trimming were derived from the DNA, and the V and J assignments and clone size from that table. The sample table lists 730,000 or so clones, 72% of them with a count of one. 1.8% of the sample comes from the top ten.

The donors were healthy, HIV-negative adults with no recently reported acute infections or vaccinations. Only Caucasian adults living in Nashville, Tennessee, USA were represented among the donors. Magnetic negative selection was used to enrich CD4+ T cells, after which naive cells were positively selected on CD45RA and the negative fraction became the memory subset. After blood collection by leukapheresis, PBMCs were isolated using Ficoll-Histopaque density gradient centrifugation and then cryopreserved in the vapor phase of liquid nitrogen. Analytical flow cytometry was used to check the purity and quantity of each magnetically sorted T cell population. From each sorted fraction, genomic DNA was isolated and quantified by UV absorbance on a Nanodrop 2000c. Comment on this clone: No antigen is known for it. No much larger clone is present one base from it, and per-base qualities are unavailable.

The CDR3 runs 15 amino acids, cysteine and phenylalanine included. Left in the record is the CDR3 DNA by itself, 45 bases read in frame from the first base. The germline V gene provides CDR1 MDHEN and CDR2 SYDVKM. V is trimmed back by 4 bases and J by 7 bases, and the junction contains 8 bases that no gene match accounts for. Overall study results and their limits: Only blood was sampled, and tissue TCR repertoires likely differ from those in blood. When a handful of donors were compared, the shared fraction of clonotypes was 5% to 6.5% for naive CD4, roughly 3.3% for naive CD8, 2% to 2.5% for memory CD4, and around 0.4% for memory CD8. Larger estimated clonotype richness was generally found for naive subsets than for memory subsets. Compared with non-shared clonotypes, clonotypes shared by all four sorted-subset donors had higher generation probabilities. Incomplete sequencing was indicated by rarefaction of sorted-subset datasets, despite the large sequencing depth. The small number of donors limited the genetic and exposure-history diversity represented. Based on pairwise subsampling, the degree of clonotype sharing among donors was expected to be affected by sequencing depth.

Source material: memory CD4+ T cells sorted from blood. The cell subset or site label corresponds to: CD45RA-negative fraction. The rearranged chain carries TRBV28 and TRBJ1-4, with 8 bases in between that match TRBD1. This receptor was identified in a woman younger than 45 in good health. The DNA reads TGTGCCAGCAGTTCGCTGGACAGGGACGCTGAAAAACTGTTTTTT. Its protein reads: CASSSLDRDAEKLFF.